This T cell receptor beta chain was captured in a study of shared clonotypes between healthy human individuals. Positively selected for CCR7, the CD45RO-negative cells used as naive CD8 cells excluded terminally differentiated effector memory CD45RA+ cells. The CDR3 runs to 14 residues. Trimming removed 2 bases at V and 0 bases at J, with 4 bases between. Germline-derived CDR1 and CDR2 are MNHEY and SMNVEV (reference sequence). TCRdb's table, derived via immunoSEQ multiplex PCR, lists solely in-frame clones and lacks some. The sample carries about 680,000 clones, roughly nine tenths recorded once. This clonotype was sampled from a young man in good health. The chain couples TRBV27 to TRBJ2-2; D gene uncertain. The specimen sequenced was naive CD8+ T cells sorted from blood. CDR3 sequence: CASSLSSNTGELFF. As DNA, the CDR3 is TGTGCCAGCAGTTTAAGTTCGAACACCGGGGAGCTGTTTTTT.